The clone carrying this TCR beta chain was picked up many times. The antigen is undetermined. These data originate in a study of T cells in Graves' hyperthyroidism and ophthalmopathy. The study's findings and limits: For ophthalmopathy, model prediction preceded onset by a median about 6 months. Blood samples included most of the expanded thyroid clonotypes exceeding 0.001.

The investigators amplified TCR beta CDR3 regions from RNA transcripts. Initially, a first-round RT-PCR of the TCR CDR3 employed the HTBI primer set. Each CDR3 protein is one row after TCRdb ran MiXCR on the multiplex PCR reads. The table lists some 180,000 distinct CDR3 sequences, 15% to 20% of them singletons. The CDR3 extends over 16 amino acids. V shed 5 bases and J shed 1 base, with 14 bases lying between them. Germline V lookup: CDR1 MNHNS, CDR2 SASEGT. Uncontrolled infection, other autoimmune disease, pregnancy or lactation barred patients from enrollment. Sequencing used blood. The source of this sequence is a woman between 45 and 60 years old with Graves' hyperthyroidism. This sequence joins TRBV6-1 and TRBJ2-2; D remains ambiguous. The CDR3 sequence is CASSPNPPGNTGELFF. The CDR3 DNA is TGTGCCAGCAGTCCTAACCCCCCCGGGAACACCGGGGAGCTGTTTTTT.